The rows below give T cell receptor beta chains drawn from one sample of a study of T cells in tuberculosis. Only in-frame clones appear in the TCRdb table, and some are missing; sequencing was by immunoSEQ multiplex PCR. The repertoire includes roughly 45,000 clones, about 95% of them detected once, and around 2% sits in the top ten. The sequenced material came from PBMCs. The receptors were sampled from a donor aged 10-29 years with latent tuberculosis or without tuberculosis infection. Some clones in this sample may be carry-over from other donors' samples. Each CDR3 is given with its conserved first and last residue. Each record gives: J gene, V gene, clone size, D gene, CDR3 protein, CDR3 DNA. A D gene is named only where the DNA matches it firmly. Not every row has a clone size; where given, it reads once, few, many or a size class.

j_gene: TRBJ2-1
v_gene: TRBV4-1
abundance: .
d_gene: TRBD2
CDR3aa: CASSQDTAGAAYNEQFF
CDR3nt: TGCGCCAGCAGCCAAGATACAGCGGGGGCCGCCTACAATGAGCAGTTCTTC

j_gene: TRBJ1-3
v_gene: TRBV5-1
abundance: .
d_gene: .
CDR3aa: CASSLSGSGNTIYF
CDR3nt: TGCGCCAGCAGCCTATCAGGATCTGGAAACACCATATATTTT

j_gene: TRBJ2-7
v_gene: TRBV14
abundance: .
d_gene: TRBD2
CDR3aa: CASSSRLAGGQSSYEQYF
CDR3nt: TGTGCCAGCAGCTCACGACTAGCGGGAGGGCAAAGCTCCTACGAGCAGTACTTC

j_gene: TRBJ2-1
v_gene: TRBV19
abundance: once
d_gene: .
CDR3aa: CASSIGSGRNEQFF
CDR3nt: TGTGCCAGTAGTATAGGGTCTGGGAGGAATGAGCAGTTCTTC

j_gene: TRBJ2-2
v_gene: TRBV7-3
abundance: .
d_gene: TRBD2
CDR3aa: CASSPNPGLAYTGELFF
CDR3nt: TGTGCCAGCAGCCCCAATCCGGGACTAGCCTACACCGGGGAGCTGTTTTTT

j_gene: TRBJ1-5
v_gene: TRBV15
abundance: .
d_gene: .
CDR3aa: CATSETSGIENQPQHF
CDR3nt: TGTGCCACCAGCGAGACATCCGGGATAGAAAATCAGCCCCAGCATTTT

j_gene: TRBJ2-1
v_gene: TRBV28
abundance: .
d_gene: .
CDR3aa: CASSRGINEQFF
CDR3nt: TGTGCCAGCAGTCGGGGGATCAATGAGCAGTTCTTC

j_gene: TRBJ1-1
v_gene: TRBV30
abundance: .
d_gene: .
CDR3aa: CAWSDVGVAFF
CDR3nt: TGTGCCTGGAGTGATGTCGGTGTAGCTTTCTTT

j_gene: TRBJ2-7
v_gene: TRBV7-2
abundance: .
d_gene: .
CDR3aa: CASSLETSVAYEQYF
CDR3nt: TGTGCCAGCAGCTTAGAGACTTCTGTGGCCTACGAGCAGTACTTC

j_gene: TRBJ2-5
v_gene: TRBV9
abundance: .
d_gene: TRBD2
CDR3aa: CASSVGLADQETQYF
CDR3nt: TGTGCCAGCAGCGTAGGACTAGCGGATCAAGAGACCCAGTACTTC

j_gene: TRBJ1-2
v_gene: TRBV9
abundance: .
d_gene: TRBD1
CDR3aa: CASSVDRAPGGYTF
CDR3nt: TGTGCCAGCAGCGTTGACAGGGCGCCCGGTGGCTACACCTTC

j_gene: TRBJ1-4
v_gene: TRBV6-1
abundance: .
d_gene: .
CDR3aa: CASSAAGATNEKLFF
CDR3nt: TGTGCCAGCAGTGCCGCCGGAGCAACTAATGAAAAACTGTTTTTT

j_gene: TRBJ1-2
v_gene: TRBV6-6
abundance: medium-sized
d_gene: .
CDR3aa: CASSKGQGAYGYTF
CDR3nt: TGTGCCAGCAGCAAGGGGCAGGGTGCATATGGCTACACCTTC

j_gene: TRBJ1-2
v_gene: TRBV27
abundance: .
d_gene: TRBD1
CDR3aa: CASSFGRGTGYTF
CDR3nt: TGTGCCAGCAGTTTCGGCAGGGGGACTGGCTACACCTTC

j_gene: TRBJ2-5
v_gene: TRBV15
abundance: once
d_gene: .
CDR3aa: CATSSLAEQETQYF
CDR3nt: TGTGCCACCAGCAGTTTAGCCGAACAAGAGACCCAGTACTTC

j_gene: TRBJ1-5
v_gene: TRBV28
abundance: .
d_gene: .
CDR3aa: CASGEGNQPQHF
CDR3nt: TGTGCCAGCGGGGAGGGCAATCAGCCCCAGCATTTT

j_gene: TRBJ2-7
v_gene: TRBV19
abundance: .
d_gene: TRBD2
CDR3aa: CASGLAGAPWGEQYF
CDR3nt: TGTGCCAGCGGACTAGCGGGAGCCCCTTGGGGCGAGCAGTACTTC

j_gene: TRBJ2-1
v_gene: TRBV7-9
abundance: .
d_gene: TRBD2
CDR3aa: CASSPKAGGLGNEQFF
CDR3nt: TGTGCCAGCAGCCCCAAAGCGGGGGGGCTCGGCAATGAGCAGTTCTTC

j_gene: TRBJ2-1
v_gene: TRBV27
abundance: .
d_gene: TRBD2
CDR3aa: CASSLWGGRSANEQFF
CDR3nt: TGTGCCAGCAGTTTATGGGGCGGGAGGTCGGCCAATGAGCAGTTCTTC

j_gene: TRBJ1-3
v_gene: TRBV7-2
abundance: .
d_gene: .
CDR3aa: CASSLAFGGTGHSAGNTIYF
CDR3nt: TGTGCCAGCAGCTTAGCCTTCGGGGGGACCGGACACTCGGCTGGAAACACCATATATTTT

j_gene: TRBJ1-2
v_gene: TRBV5-1
abundance: .
d_gene: .
CDR3aa: CASSLETGFYGYTF
CDR3nt: TGCGCCAGCAGCTTGGAGACGGGGTTCTATGGCTACACCTTC

j_gene: TRBJ1-1
v_gene: TRBV28
abundance: .
d_gene: .
CDR3aa: CASFSGLNTEAFF
CDR3nt: TGTGCCAGCTTCTCAGGCTTGAACACTGAAGCTTTCTTT

j_gene: TRBJ2-7
v_gene: TRBV11-2
abundance: .
d_gene: .
CDR3aa: CASSLRSGSLGEQYF
CDR3nt: TGTGCCAGCAGCCTCCGATCGGGTTCATTGGGCGAGCAGTACTTC

j_gene: TRBJ1-2
v_gene: TRBV7-3
abundance: .
d_gene: TRBD1
CDR3aa: CASSLRSTGGYNYGYTF
CDR3nt: TGTGCCAGCAGCTTAAGGTCCACAGGGGGCTATAACTATGGCTACACCTTC

j_gene: TRBJ1-1
v_gene: TRBV29-1
abundance: .
d_gene: TRBD1
CDR3aa: CSAAKVTGGITEAFF
CDR3nt: TGCAGCGCTGCCAAAGTGACAGGGGGCATTACTGAAGCTTTCTTT

j_gene: TRBJ2-1
v_gene: TRBV4-3
abundance: once
d_gene: TRBD2
CDR3aa: CASSQDTSGYNEQFF
CDR3nt: TGCGCCAGCAGCCAAGACACTAGCGGCTACAATGAGCAGTTCTTC

j_gene: TRBJ1-5
v_gene: TRBV19
abundance: .
d_gene: .
CDR3aa: CASSKGNQPQHF
CDR3nt: TGTGCCAGTAGTAAGGGGAATCAGCCCCAGCATTTT

j_gene: TRBJ2-1
v_gene: TRBV7-9
abundance: .
d_gene: .
CDR3aa: CASSLGGTGHNEQFF
CDR3nt: TGTGCCAGCAGCTTAGGTGGTACAGGGCACAATGAGCAGTTCTTC

j_gene: TRBJ1-2
v_gene: TRBV6-5
abundance: once
d_gene: .
CDR3aa: CASSYSTGAANYGYTF
CDR3nt: TGTGCCAGCAGTTACTCGACGGGAGCAGCGAACTATGGCTACACCTTC

j_gene: TRBJ2-7
v_gene: TRBV4-3
abundance: .
d_gene: TRBD1
CDR3aa: CASSQMDREGYEQYF
CDR3nt: TGCGCCAGCAGCCAAATGGACAGGGAAGGCTACGAGCAGTACTTC

j_gene: TRBJ2-7
v_gene: TRBV30
abundance: .
d_gene: TRBD1
CDR3aa: CAWTGQASYEQYF
CDR3nt: TGTGCCTGGACGGGACAGGCTTCCTACGAGCAGTACTTC

j_gene: TRBJ2-3
v_gene: TRBV6-5
abundance: once
d_gene: .
CDR3aa: CASGITGNTDTQYF
CDR3nt: TGTGCCAGCGGGATAACAGGGAACACAGATACGCAGTATTTT

j_gene: TRBJ2-1
v_gene: TRBV6-5
abundance: once
d_gene: TRBD1
CDR3aa: CASSTRGRFEQFF
CDR3nt: TGTGCCAGCAGCACTAGGGGGCGGTTTGAGCAGTTCTTC

j_gene: TRBJ1-5
v_gene: TRBV18
abundance: .
d_gene: .
CDR3aa: CASSPPGQNSNQPQHF
CDR3nt: TGTGCCAGCTCACCTCCGGGACAAAATAGCAATCAGCCCCAGCATTTT

j_gene: TRBJ2-7
v_gene: TRBV12-5
abundance: .
d_gene: .
CDR3aa: CASADPGLYEQYF
CDR3nt: TGTGCTAGTGCCGACCCGGGACTCTACGAGCAGTACTTC

j_gene: TRBJ1-1
v_gene: TRBV7-2
abundance: once
d_gene: .
CDR3aa: CASIRREGRDTEAFF
CDR3nt: TGTGCCAGCATCCGGAGGGAGGGGAGAGACACTGAAGCTTTCTTT

j_gene: TRBJ2-7
v_gene: TRBV4-1
abundance: .
d_gene: .
CDR3aa: CASSQDPGQYYEQYF
CDR3nt: TGCGCCAGCAGCCAAGACCCCGGACAGTACTACGAGCAGTACTTC

j_gene: TRBJ2-2
v_gene: TRBV5-6
abundance: .
d_gene: TRBD2
CDR3aa: CASSPWLAGGRGGELFF
CDR3nt: TGTGCCAGCAGCCCTTGGCTAGCGGGAGGGAGAGGCGGGGAGCTGTTTTTT

j_gene: TRBJ2-3
v_gene: TRBV7-2
abundance: once
d_gene: .
CDR3aa: CASSLGSGITDTQYF
CDR3nt: TGTGCCAGCAGCTTGGGGTCAGGGATCACAGATACGCAGTATTTT

j_gene: TRBJ1-4
v_gene: TRBV27
abundance: .
d_gene: .
CDR3aa: CASSLTAGGALFF
CDR3nt: TGTGCCAGCAGTTTAACGGCAGGCGGGGCACTGTTTTTT

j_gene: TRBJ1-4
v_gene: TRBV4-3
abundance: .
d_gene: .
CDR3aa: CASSRTIETAKLFF
CDR3nt: TGCGCCAGCAGCCGCACAATCGAGACTGCAAAACTGTTTTTT

j_gene: TRBJ2-5
v_gene: TRBV29-1
abundance: few
d_gene: TRBD2
CDR3aa: CSVVLAAGVETQYF
CDR3nt: TGCAGCGTGGTTCTAGCGGCTGGGGTGGAGACCCAGTACTTC

j_gene: TRBJ2-1
v_gene: TRBV27
abundance: .
d_gene: .
CDR3aa: CASSLVSRRSSYNEQFF
CDR3nt: TGTGCCAGCAGTTTAGTGTCTAGGAGGAGCTCCTACAATGAGCAGTTCTTC

j_gene: TRBJ1-1
v_gene: TRBV29-1
abundance: .
d_gene: TRBD1
CDR3aa: CSVEKTGETEAFF
CDR3nt: TGCAGCGTTGAAAAAACAGGGGAAACTGAAGCTTTCTTT

j_gene: TRBJ1-5
v_gene: TRBV28
abundance: .
d_gene: .
CDR3aa: CASTLTGFNQPQHF
CDR3nt: TGTGCCAGCACCCTCACAGGGTTCAATCAGCCCCAGCATTTT

j_gene: TRBJ1-3
v_gene: TRBV9
abundance: .
d_gene: .
CDR3aa: CASSVQSSGNTIYF
CDR3nt: TGTGCCAGCAGCGTGCAGTCCTCTGGAAACACCATATATTTT

j_gene: TRBJ2-2
v_gene: TRBV6-5
abundance: .
d_gene: .
CDR3aa: CASSLVRGLGELFF
CDR3nt: TGTGCCAGCAGTTTAGTAAGAGGGCTCGGGGAGCTGTTTTTT